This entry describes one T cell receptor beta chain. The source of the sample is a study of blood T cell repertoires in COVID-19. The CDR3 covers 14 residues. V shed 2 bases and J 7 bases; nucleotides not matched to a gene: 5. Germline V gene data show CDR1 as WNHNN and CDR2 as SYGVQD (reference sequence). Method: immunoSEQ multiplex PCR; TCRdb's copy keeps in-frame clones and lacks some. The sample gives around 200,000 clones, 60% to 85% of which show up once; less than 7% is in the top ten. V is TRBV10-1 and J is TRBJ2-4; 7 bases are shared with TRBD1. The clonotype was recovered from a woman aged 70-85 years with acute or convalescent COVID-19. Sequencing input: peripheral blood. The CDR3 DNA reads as TGCGCCAGCAGTGAGCCCAGACAGGGTAACATTCAGTACTTC. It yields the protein CASSEPRQGNIQYF.